Below are 5 T cell receptor beta chains sequenced from a single sample in a study of OX40 agonist ivuxolimab in advanced cancers. Here immunoSEQ multiplex PCR was the method, and the copy in TCRdb shows in-frame clones only, minus some. The sample records approximately 70,000 clones, around 94% being singletons. Here the sequenced sample was CD4+ or CD8+ T cells sorted from blood, taken in a trial of the OX40 agonist ivuxolimab. The receptors originated from an adult with an advanced solid tumor such as melanoma, head and neck, liver or kidney cancer.

The chain has TRBV7-8 and TRBJ1-5; D gene unclear. The CDR3 consists of 15 residues. CDR1 SGHVS and CDR2 FQNEAQ come from the germline V gene. V was clipped by 4 bases and J by 1 base, with 11 bases between them. DNA of the CDR3: TGTGCCAGCAGCTCGAGGTCTTCAAGCAATCAGCCCCAGCATTTT. It is translated as CASSSRSSSNQPQHF.

The CDR3, as DNA: TGTGCCAGCAGCCTCGTCACTGAAGCTTTCTTT. Protein sequence: CASSLVTEAFF. The gene calls are TRBV11-2 and TRBJ1-1; D ambiguous. The CDR3 length is 11 residues. Deletions cut 5 bases from V and 4 bases from J, with 5 bases between. The germline V gene has CDR1 SGHAT and CDR2 FQNNGV.

This clone was observed a single time. The gene calls are TRBV11-2 and TRBJ2-7; possibly TRBD1 for D (6 bases). Germline assignment: CDR1 SGHAT and CDR2 FQNNGV. V lost 5 bases and J lost 3, with 23 bases in between. CDR3 size: 17 residues. Here the CDR3 reads CASSPFLDRPLNYEQYF. The CDR3 DNA reads TGTGCCAGCAGCCCCTTTCTTGACAGGCCGCTTAACTACGAGCAGTACTTC.

This chain uses TRBV7-9 with TRBJ1-1; D not certain. V was pared by 5 bases and J by 2 bases, with 12 bases between. The length of the CDR3 is 14 residues. Per germline, CDR1 SEHNR and CDR2 FQNEAQ (reference sequence). CDR3 in amino acids: CASSPPRTNTEAFF. CDR3 bases: TGTGCCAGCAGCCCCCCTAGAACTAACACTGAAGCTTTCTTT. Complete variable domain (other parts from reference TRBV7-9 and TRBJ1-1): DTGVSQNPRHKITKRGQNVTFRCDPISEHNRLYWYRQTLGQGPEFLTYFQNEAQLEKSRLLSDRFSAERPKGSFSTLEIQRTEQGDSAMYLCASSPPRTNTEAFFGQGTRLTVV.

This clone was picked up one time. The rearrangement links TRBV13 to TRBJ2-2; TRBD1 might be the D (5 bases). The V end lost 5 bases, the J end lost 9 bases, and 13 bases lay between the germline ends. The CDR3 runs 13 residues. Germline V gene sequence: CDR1 PRHDT, CDR2 FYEKMQ (reference sequence). CDR3 sequence: CASSPQGRRELFF. The CDR3 DNA reads TGTGCCAGCAGCCCCCAGGGCCGCCGGGAGCTGTTTTTT.